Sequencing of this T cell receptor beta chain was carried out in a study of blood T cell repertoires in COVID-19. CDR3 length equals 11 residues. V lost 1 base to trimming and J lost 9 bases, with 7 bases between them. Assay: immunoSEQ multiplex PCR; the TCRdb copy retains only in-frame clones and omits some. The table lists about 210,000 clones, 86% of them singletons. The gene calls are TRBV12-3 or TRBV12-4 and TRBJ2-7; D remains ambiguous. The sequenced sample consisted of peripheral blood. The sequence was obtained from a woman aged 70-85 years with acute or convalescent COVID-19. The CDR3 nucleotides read TGTGCCAGCAGTTTAGGGCCCCTGCAGTACTTC. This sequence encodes CASSLGPLQYF.